Listed here are 9 T cell receptor beta chains from one sample, sequenced in a study of graft-versus-host responses after intestinal transplantation. Measured with immunoSEQ multiplex PCR; TCRdb has only the in-frame clones, and not every one. This table holds 45,000 to 50,000 clones, approximately 95% found once. Sequencing was performed on PBMCs, taken more than 750 days after a first intestinal transplant, on the day of a second. All receptors derive from a human patient who received an intestinal transplant, so some T cells may come from the graft donor.

The chain uses TRBV14 and TRBJ2-1; 7 positions agree with TRBD2. Trimming at V came to 1 base and at J to 16 bases, leaving 10 bases not matched to a gene. Germline CDR1 is SGHDN and CDR2 is FVKESK. The CDR3 has 13 residues. The CDR3 bases are TGTGCCAGCAGCCAAGGCTGGGGCGGGAGCCATTTCTTC. Amino acids: CASSQGWGGSHFF.

V and J are TRBV5-6 and TRBJ1-2, with TRBD1 identical over 7 bases. Germline CDR1 SGHDT, CDR2 YYEEEE. Trimming took 4 bases from V and 6 from J; bases not matched to a gene: 12. The length of the CDR3 is 15 residues. The CDR3 sequence: CASSLPTDRAHGYTF. CDR3 DNA: TGTGCCAGCAGCCTGCCTACCGACAGGGCGCATGGCTACACCTTC.

The V call is TRBV9, the J call TRBJ2-7; D possibly corresponds to TRBD2 (5 bases). Germline V CDR1 and CDR2: SGDLS, YYNGEE. V gave up 2 bases and J gave up 5 bases, with 14 bases separating them. The CDR3 consists of 14 residues. The CDR3 region is CASSVGYGIDEQYF. The CDR3, as DNA: TGTGCCAGCAGCGTCGGTTACGGGATCGACGAGCAGTACTTC.

This chain uses TRBV9 with TRBJ1-2; D gene ambiguous. V lost 0 bases and J lost 2, with 5 bases in between. The CDR3 covers 13 residues. Germline assignment: CDR1 SGDLS and CDR2 YYNGEE. The CDR3 spells CASSVDRNYGYTF. CDR3 DNA sequence: TGTGCCAGCAGCGTAGACAGAAACTATGGCTACACCTTC.

The CDR3 nucleotides are TGTGCCAGTAGTATAGTTCATCTAGCGGACTCCTACGAGCAGTACTTC. Its translation is CASSIVHLADSYEQYF. The V and J genes are TRBV19 and TRBJ2-7; 7 nucleotides agree with TRBD2. CDR1 LNHDA and CDR2 SQIVND come from the germline V gene (reference sequence). V trimming: 1 base; J trimming: 0 bases; junction bases outside the gene matches: 6. The CDR3 is 16 residues long.

This chain connects TRBV30 to TRBJ2-7, with 7 bases matching TRBD1. Germline V gives CDR1 GTSNPN, CDR2 SVGIG (reference sequence). This CDR3 spans 13 amino acids. V shed 0 bases and J 3 bases; nucleotides not matched to a gene: 2. The CDR3 DNA sequence: TGTGCCTGGAGTGTAAGACAGGGCTACGAGCAGTACTTC. Its translation: CAWSVRQGYEQYF.

This sequence joins TRBV9 and TRBJ2-1, with TRBD2 identical over 9 bases. Germline CDR1 reads SGDLS; CDR2 reads YYNGEE. J gave up 10 bases and V 4 bases, and 21 bases lay outside the gene matches. CDR3 length: 18 residues. The CDR3 spells CASSPGTSLRPRQWEQFF. The CDR3 DNA follows: TGTGCCAGCAGCCCCGGGACTAGCCTCCGCCCTCGCCAATGGGAGCAGTTCTTC.

The chain links TRBV5-1 to TRBJ2-3; D call uncertain. The length of the CDR3 is 15 residues. Germline V gene sequence: CDR1 SGHRS, CDR2 YFSETQ. The V end was cut by 0 bases, the J end by 4 bases, with 12 bases between. The CDR3, as DNA: TGCGCCAGCAGCTTGGGAGGAGTTGGGGCAGATACGCAGTATTTT. The encoded protein is CASSLGGVGADTQYF.

This rearrangement joins TRBV20-1 to TRBJ2-3; D not certain. Germline V CDR1 and CDR2: DFQATT, SNEGSKA (reference sequence). CDR3 length: 11 amino acids. The CDR3 sequence: CRLLRPFEQYF. The CDR3 bases are TGCAGACTACTTCGTCCCTTCGAGCAGTATTTT.